The source of this T cell receptor beta chain is a study of blood T cell repertoires in COVID-19. Sequenced by immunoSEQ multiplex PCR; TCRdb stores in-frame clones only, minus some. The sample lists around 220,000 clones; 65% to 90% were seen once. The receptor's source is a man between 45 and 60 years old with acute or convalescent COVID-19. Sequencing input: peripheral blood.

The DNA of the CDR3 is TGCGCCAGCAGCAAAGACAGGGGTGCCACAGATACGCAGTATTTT. Translated: CASSKDRGATDTQYF. V usage is TRBV5-1 and J usage is TRBJ2-3, with 8 bases identical to TRBD1. Per germline, CDR1 SGHRS and CDR2 YFSETQ. After removal of 4 bases from V and 2 bases from J, the junction contained 6 bases not matched to a gene. The CDR3 is made up of 15 amino acids.